The entry that follows covers one T cell receptor beta chain sequence. Its target antigen remains unknown. This entry is derived from a study of monozygotic twins with inflammatory bowel disease (dated by TCRdb to the late 2010s). About the full investigation: The complete study included roughly 30 monozygotic twin pairs: 19 IBD-discordant Danish pairs and nine German pairs, of which four were IBD-concordant and five were IBD-discordant. Disease-associated traits were sought mainly through comparisons between IBD patients and their genetically identical healthy co-twins within discordant pairs. Each individual had, on average, about 151 000 unique TCRalpha sequences and 181 000 unique TCRbeta sequences available for analysis.

Library construction relied on 5' RACE. The input for every TCR library was 3,500 to 4,000 ng of total RNA. For each sample, cDNA synthesis with SMARTScribe reverse transcriptase was split into eight separate reactions. During cDNA synthesis, template switching was used to introduce unique molecular identifiers that contained a 6-nucleotide sample barcode. Amplification of TCRalpha and TCRbeta cDNA involved two nested PCRs of 16 and 9 cycles, and each PCR was followed by bead purification. Before amplification, the cDNA was treated with uracil DNA-glycosylase and purified using the QIAquick PCR purification kit. The second PCR was the step at which Illumina TruSeq-compatible adapters and sample-specific barcodes were added. TapeStation and Qubit were used to check library quality and concentration, and 4.5 to 6 ng of each library was pooled. Pooled libraries were sequenced on an Illumina HiSeq2500 single-index Rapid Run with 2 x 100 bp reads and custom sequencing primers. The source study handled its data this way. UMI-based consensus assembly with MiGEC version 1.2.6 was used to correct PCR and sequencing errors. V(D)J alignment, clonotype assembly and CDR3 extraction were performed with MiXCR version 2.1.1. Gene usage, clonotype sharing and MAIT/NKT TCR abundance were normalised by analysing the top 1000, 10 000 and 20 000 clonotypes per sample. After downsampling to 27 000 UMIs, diversity was calculated as the inverse Simpson index using the vegan R package. Paired Mann-Whitney U tests on discordant twin pairs were used, with Benjamini-Hochberg multiple-testing correction. TCRdb reprocessed the sequencing reads and holds a single record per CDR3 protein sequence, with no DNA. The V and J calls here are based on TCRdb, not the publication. The sample table includes around 400,000 distinct CDR3 sequences. The top ten clonotypes cover 2% to 3% of the sample.

A roughly 2.5 ml peripheral blood sample was drawn into PAXgene tubes per donor and stored at -80°C. Total RNA was isolated from whole blood with the PAXgene blood miRNA kit on an automated QIAcube, without T cell sorting. Peripheral blood from monozygotic twin pairs who were concordant or discordant for inflammatory bowel disease underwent deep TCRalpha and TCRbeta repertoire profiling using unique molecular barcoding. Smoking habits were recorded for all twin pairs, and individuals were classified as current, former or never smokers. General findings and caveats noted by the study authors: TCRbeta repertoire diversity, by inverse Simpson index, was decreased in IBD patients compared with their healthy co-twins. The analysis was unable to tell apart different T cell subtypes. No single strong signal or clonotype linked to IBD turned up in the results, so the idea that one exists was not supported. Compared with healthy twins, IBD patients had fewer clonotypes in common with other individuals, a difference most pronounced in patients showing signs of disease activity. Differing immunosuppressive treatments among patients may have added background noise and inter-individual variability to the repertoires. Repertoire similarity did not differ between concordant and discordant twins, which could be due to limited statistical power.

The germline V gene (reference sequence) sets CDR1 to LGHDT and CDR2 to YNNKEL. Spanning cysteine to phenylalanine, the CDR3 consists of 15 amino acids. No DNA is listed. The V and J segments used are TRBV3-1 and TRBJ2-2; TCRdb gives TRBD2 as the D gene, but with no DNA this cannot be confirmed. The sample consisted of blood. The clonotype comes from a human donor with ulcerative colitis or Crohn's disease, or a healthy co-twin of an affected twin (not recorded which). The CDR3 protein: CASSQSGGKAGELFF.